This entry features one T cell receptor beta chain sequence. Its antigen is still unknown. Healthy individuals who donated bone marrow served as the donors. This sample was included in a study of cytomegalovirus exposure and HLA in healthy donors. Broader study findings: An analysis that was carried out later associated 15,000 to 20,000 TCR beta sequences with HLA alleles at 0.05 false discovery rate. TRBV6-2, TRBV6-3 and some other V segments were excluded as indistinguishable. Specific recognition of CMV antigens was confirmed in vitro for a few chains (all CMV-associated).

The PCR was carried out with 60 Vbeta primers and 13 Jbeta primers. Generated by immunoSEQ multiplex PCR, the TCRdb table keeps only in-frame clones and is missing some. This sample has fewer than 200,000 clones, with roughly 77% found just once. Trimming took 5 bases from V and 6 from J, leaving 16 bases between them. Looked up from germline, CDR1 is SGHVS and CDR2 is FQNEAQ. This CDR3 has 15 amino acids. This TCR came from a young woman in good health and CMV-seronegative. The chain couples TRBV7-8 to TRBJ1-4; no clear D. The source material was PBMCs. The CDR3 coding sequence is TGTGCCAGCAGCCCCTTGGGCTTTTTCGATGAAAAACTGTTTTTT. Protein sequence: CASSPLGFFDEKLFF. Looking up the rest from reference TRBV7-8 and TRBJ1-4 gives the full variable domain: GAGVSQSPRYKVAKRGQDVALRCDPISGHVSLFWYQQALGQGPEFLTYFQNEAQLDKSGLPSDRFFAERPEGSVSTLKIQRTQQEDSAVYLCASSPLGFFDEKLFFGSGTQLSVL.